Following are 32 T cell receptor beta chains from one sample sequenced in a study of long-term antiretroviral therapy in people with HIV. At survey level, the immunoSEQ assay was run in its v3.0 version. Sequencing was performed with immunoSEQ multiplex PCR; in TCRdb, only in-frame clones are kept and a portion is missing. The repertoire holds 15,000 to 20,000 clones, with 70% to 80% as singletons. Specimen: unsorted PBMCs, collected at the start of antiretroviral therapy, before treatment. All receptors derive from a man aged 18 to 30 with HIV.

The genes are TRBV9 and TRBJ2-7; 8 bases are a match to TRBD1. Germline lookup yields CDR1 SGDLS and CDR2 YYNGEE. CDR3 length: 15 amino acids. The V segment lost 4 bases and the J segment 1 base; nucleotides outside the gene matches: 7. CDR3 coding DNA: TGTGCCAGCAGCCCGCGACAGGGGTCGTCCTACGAGCAGTACTTC. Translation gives CASSPRQGSSYEQYF.

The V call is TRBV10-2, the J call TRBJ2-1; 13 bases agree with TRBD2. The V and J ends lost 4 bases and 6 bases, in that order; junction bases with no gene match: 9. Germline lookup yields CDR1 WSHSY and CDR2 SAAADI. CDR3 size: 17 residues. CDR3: CASSGTSGRSPINEQFF. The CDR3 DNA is TGCGCCAGCAGTGGGACTAGCGGGAGATCTCCGATCAATGAGCAGTTCTTC.

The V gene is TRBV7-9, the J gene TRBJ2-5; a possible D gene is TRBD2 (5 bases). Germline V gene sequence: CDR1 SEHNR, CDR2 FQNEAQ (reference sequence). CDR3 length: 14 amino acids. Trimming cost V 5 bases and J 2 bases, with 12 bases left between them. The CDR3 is CASSEMGAQETQYF. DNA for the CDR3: TGTGCCAGCAGCGAAATGGGAGCACAAGAGACCCAGTACTTC.

CDR3 bases: TGTGCCAGCAGCTACAGGGGTAGTGGCTACACCTTC. Translating it yields CASSYRGSGYTF. The rearrangement links TRBV11-3 to TRBJ1-2; 7 positions match TRBD1. Per germline, CDR1 SGHNT and CDR2 YENEEA. The J segment lost 7 bases and the V segment lost 4 bases, leaving 3 bases of the junction unmatched. The CDR3 is made up of 12 amino acids.

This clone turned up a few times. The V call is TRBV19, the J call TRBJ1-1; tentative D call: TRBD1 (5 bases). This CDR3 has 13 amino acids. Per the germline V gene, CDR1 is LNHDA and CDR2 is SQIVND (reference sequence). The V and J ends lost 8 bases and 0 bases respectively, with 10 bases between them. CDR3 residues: CASVGRMNTEAFF. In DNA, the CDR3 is TGTGCCAGTGTGGGACGGATGAACACTGAAGCTTTCTTT.

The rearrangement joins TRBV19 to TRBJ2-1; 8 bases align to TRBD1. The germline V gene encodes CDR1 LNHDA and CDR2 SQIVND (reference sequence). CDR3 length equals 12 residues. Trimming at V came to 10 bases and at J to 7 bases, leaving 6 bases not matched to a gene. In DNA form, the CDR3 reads TGTGCCACCGCGGACAGGGCGAATGAGCAGTTCTTC. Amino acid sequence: CATADRANEQFF.

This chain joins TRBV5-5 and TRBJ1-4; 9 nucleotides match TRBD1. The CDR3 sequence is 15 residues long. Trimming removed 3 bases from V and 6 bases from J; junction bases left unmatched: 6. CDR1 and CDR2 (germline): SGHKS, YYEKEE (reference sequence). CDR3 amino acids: CASSSPGQGYEKLFF. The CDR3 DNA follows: TGTGCCAGCAGCTCGCCGGGACAGGGATATGAAAAACTGTTTTTT.

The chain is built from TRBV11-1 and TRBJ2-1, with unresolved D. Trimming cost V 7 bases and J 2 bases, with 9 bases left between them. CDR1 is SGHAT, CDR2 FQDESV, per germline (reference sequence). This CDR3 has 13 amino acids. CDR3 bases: TGTGCCAGCACGGATTTTACCTACAATGAGCAGTTCTTC. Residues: CASTDFTYNEQFF. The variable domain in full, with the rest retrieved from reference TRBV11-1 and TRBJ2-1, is EAEVAQSPRYKITEKSQAVAFWCDPISGHATLYWYRQILGQGPELLVQFQDESVVDDSQLPKDRFSAERLKGVDSTLKIQPAELGDSAMYLCASTDFTYNEQFFGPGTRLTVL.

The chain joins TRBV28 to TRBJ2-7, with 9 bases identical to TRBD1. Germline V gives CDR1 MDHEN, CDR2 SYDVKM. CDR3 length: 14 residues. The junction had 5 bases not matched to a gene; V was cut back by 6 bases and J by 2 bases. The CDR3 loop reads CASRGTGYAYEQYF. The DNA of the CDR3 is TGTGCCAGCAGGGGGACAGGGTATGCCTACGAGCAGTACTTC.

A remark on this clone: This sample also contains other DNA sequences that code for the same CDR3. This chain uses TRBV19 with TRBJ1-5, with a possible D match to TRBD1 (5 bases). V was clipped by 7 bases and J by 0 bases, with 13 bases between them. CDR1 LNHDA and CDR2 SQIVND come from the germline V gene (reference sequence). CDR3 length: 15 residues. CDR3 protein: CASTGGSYSNQPQHF. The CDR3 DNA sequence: TGTGCCAGTACCGGGGGATCTTATAGCAATCAGCCCCAGCATTTT. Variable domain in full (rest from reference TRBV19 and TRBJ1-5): DGGITQSPKYLFRKEGQNVTLSCEQNLNHDAMYWYRQDPGQGLRLIYYSQIVNDFQKGDIAEGYSVSREKKESFPLTVTSAQKNPTAFYLCASTGGSYSNQPQHFGDGTRLSIL.

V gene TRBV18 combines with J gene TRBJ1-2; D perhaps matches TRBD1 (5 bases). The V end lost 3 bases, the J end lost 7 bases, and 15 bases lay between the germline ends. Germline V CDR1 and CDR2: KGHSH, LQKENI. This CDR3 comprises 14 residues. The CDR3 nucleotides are TGTGCCAGCTCACCTGGGGCAGGGCTTGTTGGCTACACCTTC. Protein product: CASSPGAGLVGYTF. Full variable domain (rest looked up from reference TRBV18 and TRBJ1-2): NAGVMQNPRHLVRRRGQEARLRCSPMKGHSHVYWYRQLPEEGLKFMVYLQKENIIDESGMPKERFSAEFPKEGPSILRIQQVVRGDSAAYFCASSPGAGLVGYTFGSGTRLTVV.

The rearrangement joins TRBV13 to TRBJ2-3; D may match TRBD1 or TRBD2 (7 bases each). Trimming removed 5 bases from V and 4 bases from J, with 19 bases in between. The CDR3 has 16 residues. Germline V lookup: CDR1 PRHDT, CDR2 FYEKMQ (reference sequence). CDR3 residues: CASSRLTGEGSDTQYF. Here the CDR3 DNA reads TGTGCCAGCAGCCGACTAACAGGGGAGGGCTCAGATACGCAGTATTTT.

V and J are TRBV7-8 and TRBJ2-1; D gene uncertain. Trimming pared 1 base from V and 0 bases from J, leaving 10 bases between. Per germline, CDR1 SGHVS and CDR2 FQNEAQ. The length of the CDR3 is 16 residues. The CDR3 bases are TGTGCCAGCAGCTTAGAGGCCGGAATCTCCTACAATGAGCAGTTCTTC. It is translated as CASSLEAGISYNEQFF.

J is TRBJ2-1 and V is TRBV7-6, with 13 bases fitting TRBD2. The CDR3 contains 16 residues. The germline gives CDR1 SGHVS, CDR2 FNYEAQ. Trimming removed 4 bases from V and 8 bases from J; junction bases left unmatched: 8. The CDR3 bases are TGTGCCAGCAGCTCCGGCCGGACTAGCGGGAGCTATGAGCAGTTCTTC. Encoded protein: CASSSGRTSGSYEQFF.

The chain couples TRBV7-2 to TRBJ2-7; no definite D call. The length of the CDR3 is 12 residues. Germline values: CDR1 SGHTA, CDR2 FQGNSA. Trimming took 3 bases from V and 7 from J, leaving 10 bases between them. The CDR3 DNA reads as TGTGCCAGCAGCTTTGCCCTGGGGGAGCAGTACTTC. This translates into CASSFALGEQYF.

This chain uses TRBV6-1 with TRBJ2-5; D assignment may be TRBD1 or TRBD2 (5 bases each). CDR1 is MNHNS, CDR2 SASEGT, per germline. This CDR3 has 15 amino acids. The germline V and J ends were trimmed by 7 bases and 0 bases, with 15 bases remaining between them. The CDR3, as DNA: TGTGCCAGCACCGAAGGGACGGGGTACCAAGAGACCCAGTACTTC. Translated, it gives CASTEGTGYQETQYF.

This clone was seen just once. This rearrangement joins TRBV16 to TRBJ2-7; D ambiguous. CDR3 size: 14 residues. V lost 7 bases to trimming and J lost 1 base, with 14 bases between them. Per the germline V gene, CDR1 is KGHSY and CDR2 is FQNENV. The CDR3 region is CASTPTARSYEQYF. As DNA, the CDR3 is TGTGCCAGCACCCCAACAGCCCGATCCTACGAGCAGTACTTC.

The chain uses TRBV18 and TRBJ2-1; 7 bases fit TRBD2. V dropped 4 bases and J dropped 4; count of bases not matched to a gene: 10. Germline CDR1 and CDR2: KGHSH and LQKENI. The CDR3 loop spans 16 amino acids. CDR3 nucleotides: TGTGCCAGCTCACTGAGGACTAGGTCCCTATACAATGAGCAGTTCTTC. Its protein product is CASSLRTRSLYNEQFF.

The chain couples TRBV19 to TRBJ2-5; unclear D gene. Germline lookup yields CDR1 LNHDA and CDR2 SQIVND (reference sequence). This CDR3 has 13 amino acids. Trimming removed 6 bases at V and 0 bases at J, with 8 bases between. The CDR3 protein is CASSRAYQETQYF. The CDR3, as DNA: TGTGCCAGTAGCCGAGCGTACCAAGAGACCCAGTACTTC. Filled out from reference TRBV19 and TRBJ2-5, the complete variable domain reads DGGITQSPKYLFRKEGQNVTLSCEQNLNHDAMYWYRQDPGQGLRLIYYSQIVNDFQKGDIAEGYSVSREKKESFPLTVTSAQKNPTAFYLCASSRAYQETQYFGPGTRLLVL.

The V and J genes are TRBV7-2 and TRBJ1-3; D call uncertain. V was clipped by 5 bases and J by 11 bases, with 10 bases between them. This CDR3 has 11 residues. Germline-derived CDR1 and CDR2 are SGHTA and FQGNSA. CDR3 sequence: CASSPASAIYF. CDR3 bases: TGTGCCAGCAGCCCGGCATCGGCCATATATTTT.

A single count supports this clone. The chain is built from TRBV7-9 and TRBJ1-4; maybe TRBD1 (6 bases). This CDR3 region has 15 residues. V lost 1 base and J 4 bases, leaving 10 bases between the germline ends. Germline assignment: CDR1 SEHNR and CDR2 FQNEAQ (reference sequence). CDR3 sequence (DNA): TGTGCCAGCAGCTTAGTAGGACAGCTTAATGAAAAACTGTTTTTT. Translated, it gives CASSLVGQLNEKLFF.

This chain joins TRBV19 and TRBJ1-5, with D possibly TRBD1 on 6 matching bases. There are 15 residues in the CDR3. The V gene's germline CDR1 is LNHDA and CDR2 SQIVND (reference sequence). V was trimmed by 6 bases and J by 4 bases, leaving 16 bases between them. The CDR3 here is CASSPGVGRNQPQHF. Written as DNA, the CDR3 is TGTGCCAGTAGCCCAGGGGTCGGGAGAAATCAGCCCCAGCATTTT.

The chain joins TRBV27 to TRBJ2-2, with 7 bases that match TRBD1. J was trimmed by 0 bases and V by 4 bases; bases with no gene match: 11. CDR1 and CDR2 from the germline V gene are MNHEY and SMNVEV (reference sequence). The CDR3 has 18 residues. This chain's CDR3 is CASSSPAGTASNTGELFF. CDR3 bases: TGTGCCAGCAGTTCTCCAGCCGGGACAGCCTCGAACACCGGGGAGCTGTTTTTT.

CDR3 sequence reads: CASSHGTGYGGYTF. The CDR3 bases are TGTGCCAGCTCCCACGGGACAGGGTATGGCGGCTACACCTTC. V is TRBV18 and J is TRBJ1-2; 9 nucleotides align to TRBD1. Germline CDR1 is KGHSH and CDR2 is LQKENI. Unmatched junction bases numbered 10, after V lost 6 bases and J lost 8 bases. The CDR3 loop spans 14 amino acids.

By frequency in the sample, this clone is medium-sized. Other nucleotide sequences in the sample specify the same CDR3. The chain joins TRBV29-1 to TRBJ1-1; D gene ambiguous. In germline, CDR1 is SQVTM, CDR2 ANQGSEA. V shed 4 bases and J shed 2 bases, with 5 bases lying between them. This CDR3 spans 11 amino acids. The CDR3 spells CSVATNTEAFF. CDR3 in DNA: TGCAGCGTTGCGACCAACACTGAAGCTTTCTTT. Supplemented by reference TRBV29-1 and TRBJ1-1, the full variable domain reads SAVISQKPSRDICQRGTSLTIQCQVDSQVTMMFWYRQQPGQSLTLIATANQGSEATYESGFVIDKFPISRPNLTFSTLTVSNMSPEDSSIYLCSVATNTEAFFGQGTRLTVV.

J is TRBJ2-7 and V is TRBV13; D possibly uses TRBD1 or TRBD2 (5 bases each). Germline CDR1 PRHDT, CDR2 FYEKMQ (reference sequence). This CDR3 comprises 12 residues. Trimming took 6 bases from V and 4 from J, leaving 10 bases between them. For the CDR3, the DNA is TGTGCCAGCAGAAGGGACGGTTACGAGCAGTACTTC. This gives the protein CASRRDGYEQYF. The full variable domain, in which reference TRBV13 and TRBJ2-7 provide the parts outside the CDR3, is AAGVIQSPRHLIKEKRETATLKCYPIPRHDTVYWYQQGPGQDPQFLISFYEKMQSDKGSIPDRFSAQQFSDYHSELNMSSLELGDSALYFCASRRDGYEQYFGPGTRLTVT.

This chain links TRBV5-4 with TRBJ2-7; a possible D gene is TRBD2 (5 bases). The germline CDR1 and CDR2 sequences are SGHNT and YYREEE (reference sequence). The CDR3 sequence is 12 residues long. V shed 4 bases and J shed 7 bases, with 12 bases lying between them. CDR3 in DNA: TGTGCCAGCAGCAACCGGACGGGGGAGCAGTACTTC. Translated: CASSNRTGEQYF.

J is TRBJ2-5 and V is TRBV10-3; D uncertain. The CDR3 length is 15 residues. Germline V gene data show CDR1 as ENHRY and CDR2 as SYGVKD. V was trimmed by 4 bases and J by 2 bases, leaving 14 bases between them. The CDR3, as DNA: TGTGCCATCAGTGTGGGCCACAAAATACAAGAGACCCAGTACTTC. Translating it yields CAISVGHKIQETQYF.

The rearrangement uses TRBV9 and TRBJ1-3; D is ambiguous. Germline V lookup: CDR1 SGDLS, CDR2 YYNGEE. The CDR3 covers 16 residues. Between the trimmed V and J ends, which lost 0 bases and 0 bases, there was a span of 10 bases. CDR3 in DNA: TGTGCCAGCAGCGTAGAAGGGCTCGGCTCTGGAAACACCATATATTTT. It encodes CASSVEGLGSGNTIYF.

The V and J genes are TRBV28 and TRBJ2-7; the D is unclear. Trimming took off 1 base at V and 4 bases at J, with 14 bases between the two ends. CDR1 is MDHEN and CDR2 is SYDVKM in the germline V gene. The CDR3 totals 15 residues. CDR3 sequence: CASSLSFPYYYEQYF. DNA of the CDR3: TGTGCCAGCAGTTTATCATTCCCTTACTATTACGAGCAGTACTTC. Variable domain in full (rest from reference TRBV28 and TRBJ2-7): DVKVTQSSRYLVKRTGEKVFLECVQDMDHENMFWYRQDPGLGLRLIYFSYDVKMKEKGDIPEGYSVSREKKERFSLILESASTNQTSMYLCASSLSFPYYYEQYFGPGTRLTVT.

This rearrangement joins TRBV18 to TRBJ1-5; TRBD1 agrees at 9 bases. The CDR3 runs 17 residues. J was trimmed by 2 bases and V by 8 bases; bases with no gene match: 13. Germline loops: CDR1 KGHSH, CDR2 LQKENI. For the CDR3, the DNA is TGTGCCAGCAGAGCGACAGGGGGAGCAAGAGGCAATCAGCCCCAGCATTTT. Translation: CASRATGGARGNQPQHF.

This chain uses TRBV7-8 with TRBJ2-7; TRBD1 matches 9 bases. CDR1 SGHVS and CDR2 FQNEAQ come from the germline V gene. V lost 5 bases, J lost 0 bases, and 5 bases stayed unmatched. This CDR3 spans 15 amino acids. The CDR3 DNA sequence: TGTGCCAGCAGCGTGTCGGGACAGGGCTCCTACGAGCAGTACTTC. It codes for CASSVSGQGSYEQYF. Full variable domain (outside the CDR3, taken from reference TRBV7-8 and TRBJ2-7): GAGVSQSPRYKVAKRGQDVALRCDPISGHVSLFWYQQALGQGPEFLTYFQNEAQLDKSGLPSDRFFAERPEGSVSTLKIQRTQQEDSAVYLCASSVSGQGSYEQYFGPGTRLTVT.